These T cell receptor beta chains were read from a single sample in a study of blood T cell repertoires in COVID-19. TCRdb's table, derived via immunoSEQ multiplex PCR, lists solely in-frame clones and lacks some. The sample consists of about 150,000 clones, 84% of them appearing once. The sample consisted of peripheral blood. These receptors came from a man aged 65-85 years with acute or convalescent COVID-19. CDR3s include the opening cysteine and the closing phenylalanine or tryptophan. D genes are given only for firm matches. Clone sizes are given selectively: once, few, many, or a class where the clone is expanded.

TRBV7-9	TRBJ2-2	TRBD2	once	TGTGCCAGCAGCCCCGTAGAAGGGACTATCAACACCGGGGAGCTGTTTTTT	CASSPVEGTINTGELFF
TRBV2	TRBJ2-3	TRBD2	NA	TGTGCCAGCACCGGCGCTGGTCTAGCGGGTAGCACAGATACGCAGTATTTT	CASTGAGLAGSTDTQYF
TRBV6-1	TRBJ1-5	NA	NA	TGTGCCAGCAGTGAAATGGGAGGGAATCAGCCCCAGCATTTT	CASSEMGGNQPQHF
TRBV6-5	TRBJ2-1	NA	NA	TGTGCCAGCAGTCGACGGAGGGGCTCCTACAATGAGCAGTTCTTC	CASSRRRGSYNEQFF
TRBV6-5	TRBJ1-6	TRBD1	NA	TGTGCCAGCAGTTACTCGGGACAGGCACTCAATTCACCCCTCCACTTT	CASSYSGQALNSPLHF
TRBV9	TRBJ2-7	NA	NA	TGTGCCAGCAGCGAGGGAGGGGGTCCCCTCTACGAGCAGTACTTC	CASSEGGGPLYEQYF
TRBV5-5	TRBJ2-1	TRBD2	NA	TGTGCCAGCAGCAAAGCGGGGGGGCACGTCGCTGAGCAGTTCTTC	CASSKAGGHVAEQFF
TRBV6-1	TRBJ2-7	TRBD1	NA	TGTGCCAGCAGTGACGAGGGGACAGGGGGCATCGACGAGCAGTACTTC	CASSDEGTGGIDEQYF
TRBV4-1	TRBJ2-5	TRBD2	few	TGCGCCAGCAGCCCCGTACCCGGACTAGCGGGAGTTCAGGAGACCCAGTACTTC	CASSPVPGLAGVQETQYF
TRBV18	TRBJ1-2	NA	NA	TGTGCCAGCTCTCGGGACTGGACTAACTATGGCTACACCTTC	CASSRDWTNYGYTF
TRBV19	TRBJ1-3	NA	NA	TGTGCCAGTAGTATTAGCGGGTCGACGGAGCCCGGAAACACCATATATTTT	CASSISGSTEPGNTIYF
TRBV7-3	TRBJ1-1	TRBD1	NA	TGTGCCAGCAGCTTAAAGCAGGGGGGGAACACTGAAGCTTTCTTT	CASSLKQGGNTEAFF
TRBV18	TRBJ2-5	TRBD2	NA	TGTGCCAGCTCACCTGGACTAGCGGGGGGCTGGGAGACCCAGTACTTC	CASSPGLAGGWETQYF
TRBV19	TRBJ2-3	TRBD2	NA	TGTGCCAGTAGTATCACGACTAGCGGGAGACCAGGCACAGATACGCAGTATTTT	CASSITTSGRPGTDTQYF
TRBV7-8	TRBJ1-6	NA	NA	TGTGCCAGCAGCTTAGTTTTGGAGGGGAGCTCACCCCTCCACTTT	CASSLVLEGSSPLHF
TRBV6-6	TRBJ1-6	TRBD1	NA	TGTGCCAGCAGTCTCAGACAGGGAATGGATTCACCCCTCCACTTT	CASSLRQGMDSPLHF
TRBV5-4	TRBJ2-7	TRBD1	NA	TGTGCCAGCAGCTCACGCAGGGGGTCCTACGAGCAGTACTTC	CASSSRRGSYEQYF
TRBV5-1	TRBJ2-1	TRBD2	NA	TGCGCCAGCAGCTGGACTAGTTACGCTGAGCAGTTCTTC	CASSWTSYAEQFF
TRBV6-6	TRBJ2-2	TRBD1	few	TGTGCCAGCAGTCCTCGGACAGGGGGAGGACCCACCGGGGAGCTGTTTTTT	CASSPRTGGGPTGELFF
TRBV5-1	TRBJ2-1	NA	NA	TGCGCCAGCAGCCAAATGAATGCGAACAATGAGCAGTTCTTC	CASSQMNANNEQFF
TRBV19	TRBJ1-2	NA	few	TGTGCCAGTAGTATCCCAGGGGCCTATGGCTACACCTTC	CASSIPGAYGYTF
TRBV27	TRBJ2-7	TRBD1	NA	TGTGCCAGCAGGGAAAGGGGGCGGGAGCAGTACTTC	CASRERGREQYF
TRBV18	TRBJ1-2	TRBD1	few	TGTGCCAGCTCATCTGGACAGGGCGGCTACACCTTC	CASSSGQGGYTF
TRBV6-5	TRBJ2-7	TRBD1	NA	TGTGCCAGCAGGGACAGGGGGCGATTGTACTACGAGCAGTACTTC	CASRDRGRLYYEQYF
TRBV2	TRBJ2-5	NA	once	TGTGCCAGCAGAGCCCACCCCGAGACCCAGTACTTC	CASRAHPETQYF